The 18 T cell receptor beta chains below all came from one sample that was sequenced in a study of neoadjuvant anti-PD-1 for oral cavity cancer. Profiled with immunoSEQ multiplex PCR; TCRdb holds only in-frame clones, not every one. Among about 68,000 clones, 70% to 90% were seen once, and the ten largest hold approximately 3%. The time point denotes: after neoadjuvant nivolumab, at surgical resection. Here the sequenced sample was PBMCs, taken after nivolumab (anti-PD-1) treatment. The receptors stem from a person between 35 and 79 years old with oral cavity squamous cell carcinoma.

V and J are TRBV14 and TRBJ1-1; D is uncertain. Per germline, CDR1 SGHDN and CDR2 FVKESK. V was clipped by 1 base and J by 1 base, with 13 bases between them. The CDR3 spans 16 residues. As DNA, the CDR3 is TGTGCCAGCAGCCAAGTAGTTCCCACAAGGAACACTGAAGCTTTCTTT. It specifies CASSQVVPTRNTEAFF.

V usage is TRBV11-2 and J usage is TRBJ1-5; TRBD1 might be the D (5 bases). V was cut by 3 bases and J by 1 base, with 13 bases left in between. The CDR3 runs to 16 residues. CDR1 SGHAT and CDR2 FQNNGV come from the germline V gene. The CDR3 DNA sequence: TGTGCCAGCAGCTTTGGGTCGGGGCCAAGCAATCAGCCCCAGCATTTT. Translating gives CASSFGSGPSNQPQHF.

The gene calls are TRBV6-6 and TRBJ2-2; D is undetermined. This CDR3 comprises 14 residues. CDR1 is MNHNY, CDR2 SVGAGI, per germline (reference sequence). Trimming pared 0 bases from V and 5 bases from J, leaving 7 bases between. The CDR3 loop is CASSYSTVTGELFF. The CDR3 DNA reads TGTGCCAGCAGTTACTCGACCGTAACCGGGGAGCTGTTTTTT.

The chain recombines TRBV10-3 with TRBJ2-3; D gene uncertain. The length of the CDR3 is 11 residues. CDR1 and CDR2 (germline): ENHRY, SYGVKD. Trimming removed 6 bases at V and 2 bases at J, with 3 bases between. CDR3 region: CAIRDTDTQYF. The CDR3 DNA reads TGTGCCATCAGGGACACAGATACGCAGTATTTT.

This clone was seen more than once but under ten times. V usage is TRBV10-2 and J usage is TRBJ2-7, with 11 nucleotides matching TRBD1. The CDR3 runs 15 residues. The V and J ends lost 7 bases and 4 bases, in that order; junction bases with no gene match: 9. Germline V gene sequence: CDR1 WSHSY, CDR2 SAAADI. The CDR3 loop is CASKASGTGGYEQYF. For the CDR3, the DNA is TGCGCCAGCAAAGCTTCCGGGACAGGGGGTTACGAGCAGTACTTC.

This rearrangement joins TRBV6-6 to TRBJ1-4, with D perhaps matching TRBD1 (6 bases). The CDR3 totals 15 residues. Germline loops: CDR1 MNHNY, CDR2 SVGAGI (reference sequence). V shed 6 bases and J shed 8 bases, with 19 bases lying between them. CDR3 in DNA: TGTGCCAGCAGCCCCTCGACTGGGGGCCGAGAAAAACTGTTTTTT. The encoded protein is CASSPSTGGREKLFF.

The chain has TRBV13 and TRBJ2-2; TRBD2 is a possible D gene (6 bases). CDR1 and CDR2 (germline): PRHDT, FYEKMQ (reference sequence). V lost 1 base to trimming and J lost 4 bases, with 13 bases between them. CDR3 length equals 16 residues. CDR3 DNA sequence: TGTGCCAGCAGCTTAGAGGGTTTGGGGGGCACCGGGGAGCTGTTTTTT. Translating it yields CASSLEGLGGTGELFF.

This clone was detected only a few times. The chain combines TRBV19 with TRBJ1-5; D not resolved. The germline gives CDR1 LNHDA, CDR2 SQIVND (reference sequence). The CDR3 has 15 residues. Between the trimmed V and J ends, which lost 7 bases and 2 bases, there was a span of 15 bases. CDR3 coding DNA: TGTGCCAGTACTTCTAGTCAGCCGGGCAATCAGCCCCAGCATTTT. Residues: CASTSSQPGNQPQHF.

CDR3 nucleotides: TGTGCCAGCAGCTTAGGAGGCGGAGTCTACGAGCAGTACTTC. Residues: CASSLGGGVYEQYF. The chain recombines TRBV11-2 with TRBJ2-7; D ambiguous. Trimming cost V 1 base and J 3 bases, with 10 bases left between them. In germline, CDR1 is SGHAT, CDR2 FQNNGV. The length of the CDR3 is 14 residues. The full variable domain, in which reference TRBV11-2 and TRBJ2-7 provide the parts outside the CDR3, is EAGVAQSPRYKIIEKRQSVAFWCNPISGHATLYWYQQILGQGPKLLIQFQNNGVVDDSQLPKDRFSAERLKGVDSTLKIQPAKLEDSAVYLCASSLGGGVYEQYFGPGTRLTVT.

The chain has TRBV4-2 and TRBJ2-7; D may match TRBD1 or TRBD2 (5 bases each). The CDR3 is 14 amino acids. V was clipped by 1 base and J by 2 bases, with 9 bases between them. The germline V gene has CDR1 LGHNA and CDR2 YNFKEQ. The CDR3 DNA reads TGTGCCAGCAGCCAAGGGGACGGGCCCTACGAGCAGTACTTC. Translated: CASSQGDGPYEQYF.

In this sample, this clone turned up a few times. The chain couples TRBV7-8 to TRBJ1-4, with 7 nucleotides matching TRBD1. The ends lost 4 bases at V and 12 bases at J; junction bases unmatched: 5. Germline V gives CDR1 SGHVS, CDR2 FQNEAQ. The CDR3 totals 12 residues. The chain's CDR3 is CASSSVQGELFF. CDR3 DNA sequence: TGTGCCAGCAGCTCAGTCCAGGGGGAACTGTTTTTT.

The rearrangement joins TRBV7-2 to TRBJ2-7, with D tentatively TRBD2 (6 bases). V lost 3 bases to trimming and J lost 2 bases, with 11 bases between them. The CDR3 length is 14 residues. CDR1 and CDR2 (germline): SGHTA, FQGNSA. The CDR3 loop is CASSLGGFAYEQYF. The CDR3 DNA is TGTGCCAGCAGCTTGGGGGGATTTGCCTACGAGCAGTACTTC.

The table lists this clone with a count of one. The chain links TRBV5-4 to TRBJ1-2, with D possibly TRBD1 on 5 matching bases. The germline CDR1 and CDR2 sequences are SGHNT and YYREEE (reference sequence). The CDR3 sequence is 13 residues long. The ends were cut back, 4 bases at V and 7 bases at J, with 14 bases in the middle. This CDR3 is CASSHQGESGYTF. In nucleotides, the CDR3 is TGTGCCAGCAGCCATCAGGGCGAGTCTGGCTACACCTTC.

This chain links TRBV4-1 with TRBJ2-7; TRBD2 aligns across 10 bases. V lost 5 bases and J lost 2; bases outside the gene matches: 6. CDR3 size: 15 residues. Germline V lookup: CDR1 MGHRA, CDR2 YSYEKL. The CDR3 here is CASSSSGLATYEQYF. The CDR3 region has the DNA TGCGCCAGCAGCTCTTCGGGACTAGCGACCTACGAGCAGTACTTC.

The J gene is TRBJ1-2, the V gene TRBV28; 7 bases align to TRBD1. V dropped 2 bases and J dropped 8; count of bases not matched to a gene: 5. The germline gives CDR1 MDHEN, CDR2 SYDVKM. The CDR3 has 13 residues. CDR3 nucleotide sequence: TGTGCCAGCAGTTTAAGAGGGGGACAGGGCTACACCTTC. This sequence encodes CASSLRGGQGYTF.

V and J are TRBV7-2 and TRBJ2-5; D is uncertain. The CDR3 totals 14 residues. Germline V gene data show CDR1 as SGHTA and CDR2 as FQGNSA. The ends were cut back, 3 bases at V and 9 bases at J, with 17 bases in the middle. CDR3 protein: CASSLGYSLGAQYF. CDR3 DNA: TGTGCCAGCAGCTTGGGTTACTCGCTTGGGGCCCAGTACTTC.

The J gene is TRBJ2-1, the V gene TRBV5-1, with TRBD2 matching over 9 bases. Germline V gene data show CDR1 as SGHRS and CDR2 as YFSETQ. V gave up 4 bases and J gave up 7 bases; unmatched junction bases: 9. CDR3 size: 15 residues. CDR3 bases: TGCGCCAGCAGCGCCGTTAGCGGGAGAAGGAATGAGCAGTTCTTC. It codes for CASSAVSGRRNEQFF.

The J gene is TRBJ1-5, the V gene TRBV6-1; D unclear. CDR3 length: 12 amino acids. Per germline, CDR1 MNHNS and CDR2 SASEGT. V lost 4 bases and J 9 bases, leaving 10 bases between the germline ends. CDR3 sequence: CASSVGERPQHF. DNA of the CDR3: TGTGCCAGCAGTGTAGGAGAAAGGCCCCAGCATTTT.